This record looks at one T cell receptor beta chain sequence and its context. Its antigen is not identified. These data belong to a study of T-cell memory formation after mild COVID-19. Overall study results and limits: Some SARS-CoV-2-responding clones were already detected in memory before infection. CM and EM subsets held most contracting CD4+ clones; EMRA held CD8+ ones. Contracting clones from day 15 to 85 had balanced CD4/CD8; later expanders favoured CD4+.

Germline V lookup: CDR1 SEHNR, CDR2 FQNEAQ (reference sequence). There are 15 residues in the CDR3. The V and J ends lost 2 bases and 4 bases respectively, with 14 bases between them. 5'RACE with constant-segment primers yielded barcoded, UMI-tagged TCR alpha and TCR beta cDNA libraries. TCRdb reanalysed the 5' RACE reads using MiXCR and keeps one entry per CDR3 protein. The table records 380,000 or so distinct CDR3 sequences, around 15% of them present only once. This TCR derives from a man younger than 35 who had mild COVID-19 (a few samples of this study predate the infection). Cell type and time point are not known. Sequences were obtained from PBMCs or a T cell subset sorted from them (not recorded which). V is TRBV7-9 and J is TRBJ1-1; D may be TRBD1 (5 bases). CDR3 loop: CASSLYGTASTEAFF. The DNA for the CDR3 is TGTGCCAGCAGCTTATATGGGACCGCGAGCACTGAAGCTTTCTTT.